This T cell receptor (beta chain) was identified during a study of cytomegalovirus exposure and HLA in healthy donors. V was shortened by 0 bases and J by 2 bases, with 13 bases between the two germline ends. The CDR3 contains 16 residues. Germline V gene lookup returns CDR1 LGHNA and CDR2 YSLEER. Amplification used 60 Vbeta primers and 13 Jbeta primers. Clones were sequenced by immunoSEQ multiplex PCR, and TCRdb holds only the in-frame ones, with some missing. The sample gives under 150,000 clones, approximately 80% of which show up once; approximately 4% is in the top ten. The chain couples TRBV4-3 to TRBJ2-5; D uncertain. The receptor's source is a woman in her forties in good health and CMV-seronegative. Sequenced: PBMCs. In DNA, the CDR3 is TGCGCCAGCAGCCAAGAAATAGGCAGGTTACAAGAGACCCAGTACTTC. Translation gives CASSQEIGRLQETQYF.